In its sample, the clone carrying this T cell receptor beta chain is medium-sized. MiXCR, applied by TCRdb to the 5' RACE reads, yields one record per CDR3 protein. In the table there are roughly 96,000 distinct CDR3 sequences, approximately 8.4% of which are singletons. The sample is drawn from a study of T cells after yellow fever vaccination. Study summary: Preparation of fractions with low cell numbers was performed using SMART-Seq v4 Ultra Low Input.

Findings of the study overall: Few clonotypes appeared in both CD4 and CD8 compartments. At around 95% for CD4 and about 87% for CD8, most primary-vaccination clones showed up again after the booster. Faster peaking, at day 5 versus 15, marked a secondary response that was weaker.

The source was CD8+ T cells not binding an NS4B(214-222) dextramer, sorted from PBMCs, collected around 14 days after the first yellow fever vaccination. The receptor comes from a man aged 18 to 30 who received the YFV17D yellow fever vaccine.

This chain's CDR3 is CASSDGLASTDTQYF. CDR3 in DNA: TGTGCCAGCAGTGACGGACTAGCTAGCACAGATACGCAGTATTTT. The chain employs TRBV6-4 and TRBJ2-3; 8 nucleotides match TRBD2. Per the germline V gene, CDR1 is MRHNA and CDR2 is SNTAGT. Trimming cost V 2 bases and J 0 bases; bases outside gene matches: 1. The length of the CDR3 is 15 residues.